Shown below are 6 T cell receptor beta chains from a single sample sequenced in a study of CD8+ T cells in alopecia areata (dated by TCRdb to 2017 to 2018). The time point label corresponds to: baseline before oral tofacitinib. Receptor libraries were prepared by the immunoSEQ multiplex PCR assay. For TCR sequencing, RNA was extracted from every sample and reverse transcribed into cDNA to serve as template. TCRdb took over this immuneACCESS table, retaining in-frame rearrangements with V and J assigned. Such tables are incomplete; in checked studies, under half of the missing clones stem from an unresolved V gene, and the remainder is unexplained. The table for this sample lists roughly 180,000 clones; roughly 60% of them were counted only once. Approximately 1.7% of the sample comes from the top ten. The sample here was CD4+ T cells sorted from blood, taken at week 0. These receptors were collected from a human donor with alopecia areata.

This clone has a single count. The chain recombines TRBV29-1 with TRBJ2-1; D might be TRBD1 or TRBD2, each matching 6 bases. V lost 1 base and J 9 bases, leaving 16 bases between the germline ends. From germline, CDR1 is SQVTM and CDR2 ANQGSEA. This CDR3 is built from 14 residues. CDR3 sequence: CSVEVPRGLGEQFF. In DNA, the CDR3 is TGCAGCGTTGAAGTCCCCCGGGGGCTGGGTGAGCAGTTCTTC.

This clone has just a few counts. The chain couples TRBV7-2 to TRBJ1-2, with TRBD1 matching over 8 bases. Trimming cost V 5 bases and J 5 bases; bases outside gene matches: 13. The CDR3 extends over 16 amino acids. CDR1 is SGHTA and CDR2 is FQGNSA in the germline V gene. CDR3 amino acids: CASSRNPGTGQYGYTF. The CDR3 coding sequence is TGTGCCAGCAGCCGCAACCCCGGGACAGGACAATATGGCTACACCTTC.

For this clone: Other DNA sequences from this sample encode an identical CDR3 as well. The chain carries TRBV29-1 and TRBJ2-7; 9 bases agree with TRBD1. CDR3 length: 14 amino acids. Germline values: CDR1 SQVTM, CDR2 ANQGSEA. Unmatched junction bases numbered 8, after V lost 7 bases and J lost 1 base. The CDR3 DNA is TGCAGCGGTACTACCGGGACAGGGTCCTACGAGCAGTACTTC. This gives the protein CSGTTGTGSYEQYF.

The chain recombines TRBV30 with TRBJ1-2, with 7 bases that match TRBD1. J was trimmed by 4 bases and V by 3 bases; bases with no gene match: 8. The germline V gene has CDR1 GTSNPN and CDR2 SVGIG (reference sequence). The CDR3 extends over 14 amino acids. The CDR3 nucleotides read TGTGCCTGGAGAAAGGGGGCCGGGGGCTATGGCTACACCTTC. Protein product: CAWRKGAGGYGYTF. The complete variable domain, with remaining parts taken from reference TRBV30 and TRBJ1-2, reads SQTIHQWPATLVQPVGSPLSLECTVEGTSNPNLYWYRQAAGRGLQLLFYSVGIGQISSEVPQNLSASRPQDRQFILSSKKLLLSDSGFYLCAWRKGAGGYGYTFGSGTRLTVV.

The V call is TRBV5-1, the J call TRBJ2-3; a weak D match, TRBD2 (7 bases). The ends were cut back, 5 bases at V and 3 bases at J, with 13 bases in the middle. CDR1 is SGHRS, CDR2 YFSETQ, per germline. The CDR3 has 14 residues. The CDR3 nucleotides read TGCGCCAGCAGTCGGGGGGCAATAACAGATACGCAGTATTTT. Protein product: CASSRGAITDTQYF.

V usage is TRBV29-1 and J usage is TRBJ1-1; D ambiguous. Germline V CDR1 and CDR2: SQVTM, ANQGSEA. The CDR3 runs to 13 residues. Trimming pared 5 bases from V and 1 base from J, leaving 11 bases between. CDR3 region: CSVPTGQNTEAFF. CDR3 DNA sequence: TGCAGCGTTCCGACCGGCCAGAACACTGAAGCTTTCTTT.